These 10 T cell receptor beta chains were sequenced from one sample in a study of blood T cell repertoires in COVID-19. Profiling relied on immunoSEQ multiplex PCR, and the TCRdb table lists in-frame clones only, not all of them. The table has over 55,000 clones, 88% seen once; the top ten hold over 4%. Material: peripheral blood. The receptors come from a human donor in a cohort sampled during active COVID-19.

This chain joins TRBV4-3 and TRBJ2-1; 15 bases match TRBD2. This CDR3 has 16 residues. Germline V lookup: CDR1 LGHNA, CDR2 YSLEER. J lost 9 bases, V lost 4 bases, and 7 bases had no gene match. This CDR3 reads CASSRGLAGGLGEQFF. The CDR3 nucleotides read TGCGCCAGCAGCCGAGGACTAGCGGGGGGGCTGGGTGAGCAGTTCTTC.

In this sample, this clone turned up once. The CDR3 region is CASSPSLGAEAFF. The CDR3 coding sequence is TGTGCCAGCTCACCGTCCCTGGGGGCGGAAGCTTTCTTT. The rearrangement links TRBV18 to TRBJ1-1; the D gene is possibly TRBD1 (6 bases). In germline, CDR1 is KGHSH, CDR2 LQKENI. V was clipped by 3 bases and J by 8 bases, with 13 bases between them. The CDR3 consists of 13 residues.

This chain links TRBV19 with TRBJ1-1, with D possibly being TRBD1 (5 bases). V gave up 6 bases and J gave up 0 bases, with 14 bases separating them. The CDR3 is made up of 15 amino acids. CDR1 is LNHDA, CDR2 SQIVND, per germline (reference sequence). CDR3 protein: CASREDSSMNTEAFF. For the CDR3, the DNA is TGTGCCAGTAGAGAAGACAGCTCAATGAACACTGAAGCTTTCTTT.

This clone was seen a handful of times. The J gene is TRBJ2-7, the V gene TRBV6-5; 8 bases map to TRBD1. Germline V gene sequence: CDR1 MNHEY, CDR2 SVGAGI. The CDR3 loop spans 13 amino acids. J lost 2 bases, V lost 8 bases, and 5 bases had no gene match. CDR3 amino acids: CASGQGRTYEQYF. In DNA, the CDR3 is TGTGCCAGCGGACAGGGAAGAACCTACGAGCAGTACTTC.

The chain couples TRBV30 to TRBJ1-6; a weak D match, TRBD1 (5 bases). This CDR3 region has 16 residues. CDR1 and CDR2 (germline): GTSNPN, SVGIG (reference sequence). The V end was cut by 1 base, the J end by 10 bases, with 20 bases between. Here the CDR3 DNA reads TGTGCCTGGAGTGCTACGGAGGGGTTCGCAAGGTCACCCCTCCACTTT. Its translation is CAWSATEGFARSPLHF. Based on the CDR3 plus reference TRBV30 and TRBJ1-6, the full variable domain is SQTIHQWPATLVQPVGSPLSLECTVEGTSNPNLYWYRQAAGRGLQLLFYSVGIGQISSEVPQNLSASRPQDRQFILSSKKLLLSDSGFYLCAWSATEGFARSPLHFGNGTRLTVT.

This rearrangement joins TRBV12-3 or TRBV12-4 to TRBJ1-1; D is ambiguous. There are 12 residues in the CDR3. V was shortened by 6 bases and J by 5 bases, with 10 bases between the two germline ends. The CDR3: CASRTIATEAFF. The CDR3 region has the DNA TGTGCCAGCAGGACCATAGCGACTGAAGCTTTCTTT.

The chain combines TRBV30 with TRBJ2-7, with TRBD1 identical over 7 bases. V shed 7 bases and J 4 bases; nucleotides not matched to a gene: 7. This CDR3 is 12 amino acids long. The V gene's germline CDR1 is GTSNPN and CDR2 SVGIG (reference sequence). CDR3 sequence (DNA): TGTGCCTTACGCCAGGGGGTATACGAGCAGTACTTC. Its translation is CALRQGVYEQYF.

This clone appeared a single time. The chain recombines TRBV19 with TRBJ1-5, with TRBD1 matching 8 bases. From germline, CDR1 is LNHDA and CDR2 SQIVND (reference sequence). V shed 4 bases, J shed 2 bases, and the junction held 4 bases outside the gene matches. This CDR3 spans 15 amino acids. The CDR3 here is CASSTDRGGNQPQHF. The CDR3 coding sequence is TGTGCCAGTAGTACCGACAGGGGTGGCAATCAGCCCCAGCATTTT.

CDR3 region: CASSLGLAGGFREDTQYF. DNA of the CDR3: TGCGCCAGCAGCCTAGGACTAGCGGGAGGGTTTAGGGAAGATACGCAGTATTTT. The chain employs TRBV5-1 and TRBJ2-3, with TRBD2 matching 15 bases. J gave up 5 bases and V 4 bases, and 11 bases lay outside the gene matches. Per the germline V gene, CDR1 is SGHRS and CDR2 is YFSETQ. This CDR3 has 18 amino acids. Looking up the rest from reference TRBV5-1 and TRBJ2-3 gives the full variable domain: KAGVTQTPRYLIKTRGQQVTLSCSPISGHRSVSWYQQTPGQGLQFLFEYFSETQRNKGNFPGRFSGRQFSNSRSEMNVSTLELGDSALYLCASSLGLAGGFREDTQYFGPGTRLTVL.

The genes are TRBV7-2 and TRBJ2-7; D ambiguous. V lost 6 bases and J lost 6, with 15 bases in between. The germline V gene has CDR1 SGHTA and CDR2 FQGNSA. The CDR3 contains 13 residues. The CDR3 DNA sequence: TGTGCCAGCAGACCTTCGCAGTTTATCGAGCAGTACTTC. Residues: CASRPSQFIEQYF. Based on the CDR3 plus reference TRBV7-2 and TRBJ2-7, the full variable domain is GAGVSQSPSNKVTEKGKDVELRCDPISGHTALYWYRQSLGQGLEFLIYFQGNSAPDKSGLPSDRFSAERTGGSVSTLTIQRTQQEDSAVYLCASRPSQFIEQYFGPGTRLTVT.